This T cell receptor beta chain originates from a study of T-cell memory formation after mild COVID-19 listed by TCRdb under 2021. General notes on the study: TCR sequence clusters from the two donors were found to be largely donor specific. The cohort was made up of two young adult volunteers, one female and one male, who were previously healthy. Longitudinal TCRalpha and TCRbeta repertoire sequencing tracked T-cell clones expanding and contracting after mild COVID-19 in two donors. Overall study results and their limits: Clones contracting from day 15 to 85 had balanced CD4/CD8 phenotypes, while a second wave expanding from day 15 to 37 was biased towards CD4+. Only two mild cases were covered by the study, and larger cohorts that include severe cases with pre-infection samples were considered necessary. Some responding clones were detected in pre-infection memory, suggesting pre-existing cross-reactive memory T cells joined the SARS-CoV-2 response. Contracting CD4+ clones turned up mainly in the CM and EM memory subsets, whereas EMRA was where CD8+ clones were enriched. SARS-CoV-2 specificity of the second-wave clones peaking on day 37 was not confirmed.

TCRdb names Illumina NovaSeq 6000 as the instrument used. cDNA libraries for TCRalpha and TCRbeta were prepared by 5'RACE using constant-segment primers, with sample barcodes and unique molecular identifiers added. Trizol reagent was used to extract RNA from every sample. Library amplification was performed in two PCR steps, and a second sample barcode and Illumina TruSeq adapters were introduced in the second step. Libraries were sequenced on an Illumina NovaSeq with 2 x 150 bp paired-end reads. The paper's processing steps were these. The reads were demultiplexed and collapsed into UMI-guided consensus sequences using migec v1.2.7. Using mixcr v2.1.11, the UMI consensuses were aligned to TRA and TRB V and J templates and assembled into clonotypes. Clonotypes were classified as expanded or contracted when called significant by both edgeR and NoisET, with noise models trained on biological replicates. edgeR calls used a false discovery rate-adjusted p below 0.01 and a log2 fold-change threshold of 1. As an exploratory analysis of dynamics, PCA with hierarchical clustering was applied to max-normalized trajectories of the 1000 most abundant clonotypes. Each responding clone was given a CD4 or CD8 phenotype based on the CD4+ and CD8+ repertoires, which had been sequenced separately. The public reads were reanalyzed by TCRdb: fastp trimming at Q25, MiXCR alignment, in-frame beta chains only. CDR3 protein sequences are deduplicated, and each keeps its most common genes and DNA. TCRdb's processing, not the authors', yielded these V and J calls. The sample yields about 410,000 distinct CDR3 sequences; roughly 17% were counted once. The top ten clonotypes cover about 22% of the sample.

Cut back by 4 bases and 2 bases, the V and J ends lie 15 bases apart. The germline V gene encodes CDR1 SGDLS and CDR2 YYNGEE. The CDR3 covers 15 residues, taking in both the cysteine and the phenylalanine. The only DNA kept is the CDR3, 45 bases in frame from the first base. Ficoll-Paque density gradient centrifugation was used to isolate PBMCs. Comments on this clonotype: Its binding antigen is unknown. No base-level quality is on record; no much larger clone is a single base apart.

This TCR derives from a young man who had mild COVID-19 (a few samples of this study predate the infection). The sample titles of this study are shuffled in the database, so cell type and time point are left out; the donor was told from shared clones. The chain is encoded by TRBV9 joined to TRBJ1-2; D gene: possibly TRBD1, on 5 matching bases. Sequencing used PBMCs or a T cell subset sorted from them (not recorded which). Read as DNA, the sequence is TGTGCCAGCAGCACCGACCGGGACGGAAACTATGGCTACACCTTC. Its amino acids are CASSTDRDGNYGYTF.